Listed here are 21 T cell receptor beta chains from one sample, sequenced in a study of blood T cell repertoires in COVID-19 (dated by TCRdb to the early 2020s). Library method: the immunoSEQ multiplex PCR assay. TCRdb carries this immuneACCESS record with in-frame sequences only. Its versions omit some clonotypes, under half of them owing to an unresolved V gene in the studies checked, with the rest unexplained. In all, the sample holds under 400,000 clones, and around 85% of those were seen once. The ten largest clonotypes hold around 4.2% of the sample. What was sequenced was PBMCs or T cells enriched from blood (not recorded which). These receptors came from a woman aged 40 to 55 with acute COVID-19.

Here the CDR3 DNA reads TGTGCCAGCAGTTCCAGACAGGGCCCTCGGTACACAGATACGCAGTATTTT. This codes for CASSSRQGPRYTDTQYF. The chain uses TRBV27 and TRBJ2-3, with 7 bases that match TRBD1. The germline CDR1 and CDR2 sequences are MNHEY and SMNVEV (reference sequence). The CDR3 runs to 17 residues. V lost 4 bases, J lost 2 bases, and 12 bases stayed unmatched.

The chain has TRBV7-2 and TRBJ2-1, with 9 bases matching TRBD1. The length of the CDR3 is 16 residues. Unmatched junction bases numbered 7, after V lost 4 bases and J lost 3 bases. The V gene's germline CDR1 is SGHTA and CDR2 FQGNSA. CDR3 coding DNA: TGTGCCAGCAGCTCCACCGGGACAGGGTACTACAATGAGCAGTTCTTC. Translation: CASSSTGTGYYNEQFF.

The rearrangement links TRBV7-3 to TRBJ2-1; maybe TRBD1 (5 bases). Germline assignment: CDR1 SGHTA and CDR2 FQGTGA. The CDR3 is 15 amino acids. V lost 5 bases to trimming and J lost 6 bases, with 17 bases between them. The CDR3, as DNA: TGTGCCAGCAGCCCTCCTGGACATTCCGGCAATGAGCAGTTCTTC. It translates to CASSPPGHSGNEQFF.

The chain employs TRBV14 and TRBJ1-4; possible D gene TRBD1, 6 bases. The V gene lost 1 base and the J gene lost 8 bases, with 23 bases spanning the gap. The CDR3 consists of 18 residues. Looked up from germline, CDR1 is SGHDN and CDR2 is FVKESK. The CDR3 coding sequence is TGTGCCAGCAGCCAAGCTAGCACTAAAGGGGGTTCGGACGAAAAACTGTTTTTT. It is translated as CASSQASTKGGSDEKLFF.

This clone was observed once. The chain combines TRBV5-4 with TRBJ2-7; possibly TRBD2 for D (5 bases). The germline CDR1 and CDR2 sequences are SGHNT and YYREEE (reference sequence). This CDR3 contains 16 residues. V lost 1 base, J lost 3 bases, and 17 bases lay in between. CDR3 DNA sequence: TGTGCCAGCAGCTTGTCGGTGTCTAGCACCTTCTACGAGCAGTACTTC. This translates into CASSLSVSSTFYEQYF. Based on the CDR3 plus reference TRBV5-4 and TRBJ2-7, the full variable domain is ETGVTQSPTHLIKTRGQQVTLRCSSQSGHNTVSWYQQALGQGPQFIFQYYREEENGRGNFPPRFSGLQFPNYSSELNVNALELDDSALYLCASSLSVSSTFYEQYFGPGTRLTVT.

The V call is TRBV9, the J call TRBJ1-2; 7 nucleotides match TRBD1. The CDR3 extends over 15 amino acids. With 1 base clipped from V and 6 bases from J, the junction kept 9 bases outside the gene matches. Germline-derived CDR1 and CDR2 are SGDLS and YYNGEE. CDR3 nucleotides: TGTGCCAGCAGCGTACATTACAGGGGATCGAATGGCTACACCTTC. It yields the protein CASSVHYRGSNGYTF.

The chain's CDR3 is CATTDTSYNEKLFF. As DNA, the CDR3 is TGTGCCACCACCGACACTTCCTATAATGAAAAACTGTTTTTT. V gene TRBV15 combines with J gene TRBJ1-4; unclear D gene. This CDR3 spans 14 amino acids. CDR1 LNHNV and CDR2 YYDKDF come from the germline V gene (reference sequence). V lost 7 bases to trimming and J lost 4 bases, with 13 bases between them.

This rearrangement joins TRBV14 to TRBJ1-5; no clear D gene. The V gene lost 1 base and the J gene lost 3 bases, with 7 bases spanning the gap. The V gene's germline CDR1 is SGHDN and CDR2 FVKESK. The CDR3 spans 14 residues. The CDR3 nucleotides read TGTGCCAGCAGCCAAGCGGGGTTCAATCAGCCCCAGCATTTT. This codes for CASSQAGFNQPQHF.

This clone was seen once. The rearrangement uses TRBV21-1 and TRBJ2-1; the table's D call of TRBD2 was not tested on the DNA. TRBV21-1 is a documented pseudogene. The CDR3 has 17 amino acids. The CDR3 reads CASTLRGGYCSYNEQFF. DNA for the CDR3: TGTGCCAGCACCTTAAGGGGAGGATATTGCTCCTACAATGAGCAGTTCTTC.

This chain uses TRBV10-3 with TRBJ2-1; no definite D call. The CDR3 has 13 residues. Trimming took off 3 bases at V and 10 bases at J, with 13 bases between the two ends. Looked up from germline, CDR1 is ENHRY and CDR2 is SYGVKD. CDR3 bases: TGTGCCATCAGTGAAGTCACGGGTTACGAGCAGTTCTTC. Translating it yields CAISEVTGYEQFF.

The chain carries TRBV9 and TRBJ2-7, with a tentative D call TRBD1 (6 bases). The CDR3 length is 15 residues. The germline gives CDR1 SGDLS, CDR2 YYNGEE. V was pared by 4 bases and J by 3 bases, with 17 bases between. This chain's CDR3 is CASSPSQVRGYEQYF. The CDR3 coding sequence is TGTGCCAGCAGCCCCAGCCAGGTCAGGGGCTACGAGCAGTACTTC.

The J gene is TRBJ2-1, the V gene TRBV11-2, with TRBD2 identical over 7 bases. CDR3 length: 18 residues. J gave up 6 bases and V 0 bases, and 14 bases lay outside the gene matches. Germline V CDR1 and CDR2: SGHAT, FQNNGV. In nucleotides, the CDR3 is TGTGCCAGCAGCTTAGATGGATCAGGGAAGCGGGGCGGCAATGAGCAGTTCTTC. Residues: CASSLDGSGKRGGNEQFF.

In this sample, this clone turned up once. This chain connects TRBV7-9 to TRBJ1-2, with 7 bases fitting TRBD1. V lost 5 bases to trimming and J lost 0 bases; unmatched junction nucleotides: 9. CDR1 and CDR2 from the germline V gene are SEHNR and FQNEAQ (reference sequence). This CDR3 is built from 16 residues. In nucleotides, the CDR3 is TGTGCCAGCAGCATCCGGGACAGTCGATCTAACTATGGCTACACCTTC. Its translation: CASSIRDSRSNYGYTF.

The genes are TRBV5-8 and TRBJ2-5, with D uncertain. CDR1 is SGHTS, CDR2 YDEGEE, per germline. V lost 3 bases to trimming and J lost 5 bases, with 8 bases between them. CDR3 length equals 12 residues. CDR3 loop: CASSSLAETQYF. The DNA of the CDR3 is TGTGCCAGCAGCTCTCTTGCGGAGACCCAGTACTTC.

The J gene is TRBJ2-3, the V gene TRBV5-1, with 10 bases that match TRBD2. The ends lost 4 bases at V and 4 bases at J; junction bases unmatched: 9. This CDR3 has 16 amino acids. Per germline, CDR1 SGHRS and CDR2 YFSETQ. CDR3 in DNA: TGCGCCAGCAGCCCTTTAGCGGGGGGCCCCGCAGATACGCAGTATTTT. Translation: CASSPLAGGPADTQYF.

This clone was observed a few times. The chain uses TRBV5-6 and TRBJ1-2, with 7 bases matching TRBD1. The CDR3 is 15 residues long. The germline V gene has CDR1 SGHDT and CDR2 YYEEEE. V lost 0 bases, J lost 4 bases, and 6 bases stayed unmatched. DNA for the CDR3: TGTGCCAGCAGCTTGGGGCCTGACAGGGCCTATGGCTACACCTTC. Amino acid sequence: CASSLGPDRAYGYTF.

The V call is TRBV9, the J call TRBJ2-4, with 7 bases matching TRBD1. The V and J ends lost 3 bases and 5 bases, in that order; junction bases with no gene match: 8. This CDR3 is 15 amino acids long. The germline V gene has CDR1 SGDLS and CDR2 YYNGEE. The CDR3 protein is CASSGHGQDENIQYF. The CDR3 DNA sequence: TGTGCCAGCAGCGGACACGGACAGGACGAAAACATTCAGTACTTC.

The chain recombines TRBV3-1 (or the pseudogene TRBV3-2) with TRBJ1-1; no firm D call. From germline, CDR1 is LGHDT and CDR2 YNNKEL (reference sequence). The CDR3 is 14 residues long. V lost 1 base and J lost 2, with 8 bases in between. The CDR3: CASSQVGRNTEAFF. DNA for the CDR3: TGTGCCAGCAGCCAAGTGGGCAGAAACACTGAAGCTTTCTTT.

The genes are TRBV7-8 and TRBJ2-2; tentative D call: TRBD1 (6 bases). The V gene lost 8 bases and the J gene lost 3 bases, with 13 bases spanning the gap. Per the germline V gene, CDR1 is SGHVS and CDR2 is FQNEAQ. CDR3 length equals 14 residues. This chain's CDR3 is CASRAQGYTGELFF. The CDR3 DNA reads as TGTGCCAGCCGGGCCCAGGGGTACACCGGGGAGCTGTTTTTT.

The chain combines TRBV7-3 with TRBJ2-3; the match to TRBD2 covers 9 bases. Germline CDR1 SGHTA, CDR2 FQGTGA. CDR3 length equals 16 residues. The trim removed 0 bases at V and 7 bases at J, leaving 8 bases unmatched. The DNA of the CDR3 is TGTGCCAGCAGCTTAACCAGTAGCGGGAGTCGAAATACGCAGTATTTT. As protein: CASSLTSSGSRNTQYF.

This chain connects TRBV5-6 to TRBJ2-5; possible D gene TRBD2, 6 bases. The V end was cut by 2 bases, the J end by 6 bases, with 11 bases between. The CDR3 is made up of 13 amino acids. Per the germline V gene, CDR1 is SGHDT and CDR2 is YYEEEE. CDR3 nucleotides: TGTGCCAGCAGCTTCGCGGGGTTGCAGACCCAGTACTTC. This gives the protein CASSFAGLQTQYF. The full variable domain, rest sourced from reference TRBV5-6 and TRBJ2-5, is DAGVTQSPTHLIKTRGQQVTLRCSPKSGHDTVSWYQQALGQGPQFIFQYYEEEERQRGNFPDRFSGHQFPNYSSELNVNALLLGDSALYLCASSFAGLQTQYFGPGTRLLVL.